The clone carrying this T cell receptor beta chain appeared many times. Its matching antigen is unknown. Using unique molecular identifiers, the investigators prepared the TCRbeta library. TCRdb reprocessed the PCR reads with MiXCR, giving one entry per CDR3 protein. In the table there are about 300,000 distinct CDR3 sequences, 7.5% to 9% of which are singletons. The data are from a study of T-cell reconstitution after alpha-beta-depleted transplantation in children. Study observations and caveats: T-cell numbers and diversity one year post-transplant derived largely from freshly generated T cells. Surviving recipient T cells and thymic progenitors underlay high day-60 TCRbeta diversity in some patients. As was reported, about two months after transplant, alpha-beta T cells came from several hundred expanded graft clones.

Germline assignment: CDR1 SEHNR and CDR2 FQNEAQ (reference sequence). The CDR3 runs 13 residues. Trimming shortened V by 5 bases and J by 3 bases, and 10 bases separated the two germline ends. This specimen was peripheral blood, taken 360 days after TCRalphabeta/CD19-depleted stem cell transplant. V usage is TRBV7-9 and J usage is TRBJ2-5; D unresolved. The sequence was collected from a female patient aged 2-9 years who had a stem cell transplant for Fanconi anemia, so the T cells may come from the graft donor. The CDR3: CASSPDGKETQYF. CDR3 nucleotide sequence: TGTGCCAGCAGCCCGGACGGAAAAGAGACCCAGTACTTC.